This T cell receptor beta chain is from a study of blood T cell repertoires in COVID-19. Germline CDR1 is PRHDT and CDR2 is FYEKMQ (reference sequence). This CDR3 is 11 amino acids long. Deletions cut 1 base from V and 12 bases from J, with 10 bases between. Exposed study participants had met a COVID-19 case within 2 weeks before entry. The assay was immunoSEQ multiplex PCR, and TCRdb's table has in-frame clones only and misses some. The sample holds some 340,000 clones; approximately 91% are singletons and the top ten take about 4.2%. The TCR sequence derives from a woman in her 30s who had been exposed to COVID-19. The sequenced sample consisted of PBMCs or T cells enriched from blood (not recorded which). The rearrangement uses TRBV13 and TRBJ2-7, with no clear D. The CDR3 nucleotides are TGTGCCAGCAGCTTAGTTGGTGAGGTGTACTTC. Amino acids: CASSLVGEVYF.